Described below is a single T cell receptor (beta chain) sequence and its context. Its antigen is unidentified. An end of the junction does not agree with germline; a read error may underlie this. Germline CDR1 SGHRS, CDR2 YFSETQ. The CDR3 length is 15 residues. These data come from a study of OX40 agonist ivuxolimab in advanced cancers. Study-level information: Every 2 weeks, ivuxolimab was infused into the patients intravenously at between 0.01 and 10 mg/kg. Anti-PD-1, anti-PD-L1 or anti-CTLA-4 therapy given earlier was allowed, and approximately 43% had some. The study, taken as a whole, reports: The study found among the lowest clonal expansion in partial responders at 0.1-3.0 mg/kg.

Sequenced by immunoSEQ multiplex PCR; TCRdb stores in-frame clones only, minus some. Among fewer than 45,000 clones listed, around three quarters were seen once. This TCR was sampled from an adult with an advanced solid tumor such as melanoma, head and neck, liver or kidney cancer. The V call is TRBV5-1, the J call TRBJ1-5; TRBD1 matches at 9 bases. The input for sequencing was CD4+ or CD8+ T cells sorted from blood, taken in a trial of the OX40 agonist ivuxolimab. CDR3 amino acids: CASSLRQGVGQPQHF. In nucleotides, the CDR3 is TGTGCCAGCAGCTTGCGACAGGGGGTGGGTCAGCCCCAGCATTTT.